Sequencing of this T cell receptor (beta chain) was carried out in a study of spatial heterogeneity in lung cancer. The library protocol tagged each TCR cDNA with a unique molecular identifier. TCRdb re-derived calls from the 5' RACE reads in MiXCR, one entry per CDR3 protein. The sample includes some 120,000 distinct CDR3 sequences, 9% to 15% of them seen just once. The CDR3 consists of 11 residues. V shed 3 bases and J shed 6 bases, with 6 bases lying between them. Germline values: CDR1 LGHDT, CDR2 YNNKEL (reference sequence). Time point denoted: blood at routine non-recurrence follow-up after resection. The sequenced material consisted of unsorted whole RNA from tumor, nontumor lung or frozen PBMC.

This clonotype was obtained from a male donor with early-stage non-small cell lung cancer. This chain links TRBV3-1 with TRBJ2-7; either TRBD1 or TRBD2 may fit D (5 bases each). The sequenced sample was PBMCs, obtained at follow-up. CDR3 sequence: CASSQGREQYF. CDR3 bases: TGTGCCAGCAGCCAGGGACGCGAGCAGTACTTC.